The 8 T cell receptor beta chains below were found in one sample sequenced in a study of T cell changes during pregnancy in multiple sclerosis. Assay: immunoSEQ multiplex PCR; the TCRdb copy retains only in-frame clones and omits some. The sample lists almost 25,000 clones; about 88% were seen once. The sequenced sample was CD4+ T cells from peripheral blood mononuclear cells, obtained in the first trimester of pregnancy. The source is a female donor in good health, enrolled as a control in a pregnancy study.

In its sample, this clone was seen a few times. The CDR3 region has the DNA TGTGCCAGCACACTTCGAGCTGAAGCTTTCTTT. It yields the protein CASTLRAEAFF. The chain recombines TRBV2 with TRBJ1-1; D is ambiguous. CDR3 length: 11 amino acids. The germline V and J ends were trimmed by 7 bases and 6 bases, with 9 bases remaining between them. Germline V gene data show CDR1 as SNHLY and CDR2 as FYNNEI. The variable domain in full, completed from reference TRBV2 and TRBJ1-1, reads EPEVTQTPSHQVTQMGQEVILRCVPISNHLYFYWYRQILGQKVEFLVSFYNNEISEKSEIFDDQFSVERPDGSNFTLKIRSTKLEDSAMYFCASTLRAEAFFGQGTRLTVV.

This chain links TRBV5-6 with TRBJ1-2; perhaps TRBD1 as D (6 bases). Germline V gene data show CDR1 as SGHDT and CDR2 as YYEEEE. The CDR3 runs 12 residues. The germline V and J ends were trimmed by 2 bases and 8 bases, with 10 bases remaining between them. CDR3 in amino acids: CASSLAGEGYTF. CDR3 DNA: TGTGCCAGCAGCTTAGCAGGGGAAGGCTACACCTTC.

For the CDR3, the DNA is TGTGCCAGCAGCTTGGAGGGCAGGGGAGAGACCCAGTACTTC. This sequence encodes CASSLEGRGETQYF. The chain carries TRBV5-5 and TRBJ2-5, with D perhaps TRBD1 (6 bases). CDR3 length: 14 amino acids. The ends were cut back, 0 bases at V and 4 bases at J, with 10 bases in the middle. Germline V CDR1 and CDR2: SGHKS, YYEKEE (reference sequence).

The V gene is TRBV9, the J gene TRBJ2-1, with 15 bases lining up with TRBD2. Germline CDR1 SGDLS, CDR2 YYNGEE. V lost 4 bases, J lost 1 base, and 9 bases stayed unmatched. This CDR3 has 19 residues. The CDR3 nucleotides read TGTGCCAGCAGCCCGTACTCCGGGACTAGCGGGGGGTCCTACAATGAGCAGTTCTTC. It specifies CASSPYSGTSGGSYNEQFF.

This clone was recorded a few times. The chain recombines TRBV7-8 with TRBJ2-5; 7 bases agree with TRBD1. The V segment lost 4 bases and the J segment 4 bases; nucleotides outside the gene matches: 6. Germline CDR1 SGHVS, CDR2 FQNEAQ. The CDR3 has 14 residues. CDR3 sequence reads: CASSSTTGSETQYF. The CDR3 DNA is TGTGCCAGCAGCTCGACGACAGGGTCAGAGACCCAGTACTTC.

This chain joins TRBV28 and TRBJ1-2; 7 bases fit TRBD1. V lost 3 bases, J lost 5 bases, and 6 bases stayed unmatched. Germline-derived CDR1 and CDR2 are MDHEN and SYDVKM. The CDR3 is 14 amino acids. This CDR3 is CASSFRQGRYGYTF. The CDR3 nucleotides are TGTGCCAGCAGTTTCAGACAGGGCAGGTATGGCTACACCTTC.

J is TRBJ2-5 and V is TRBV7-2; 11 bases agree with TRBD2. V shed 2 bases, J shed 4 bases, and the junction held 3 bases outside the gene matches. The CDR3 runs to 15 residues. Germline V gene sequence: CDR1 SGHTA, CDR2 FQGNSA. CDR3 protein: CASSLLAGGSETQYF. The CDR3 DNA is TGTGCCAGCAGCTTACTAGCGGGAGGCTCAGAGACCCAGTACTTC.

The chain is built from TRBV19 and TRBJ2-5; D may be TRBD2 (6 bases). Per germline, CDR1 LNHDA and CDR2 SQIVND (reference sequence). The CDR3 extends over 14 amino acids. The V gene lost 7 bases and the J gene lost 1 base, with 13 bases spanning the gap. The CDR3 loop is CASTGAGTQETQYF. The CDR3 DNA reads TGTGCCAGTACTGGGGCGGGGACCCAAGAGACCCAGTACTTC.